This TCR beta chain came from a study of CD8 T cells in ankylosing spondylitis. TCRdb reanalysed the 5' RACE reads using MiXCR and keeps one entry per CDR3 protein. The sample has roughly 69,000 distinct CDR3 sequences; approximately 5.3% are singletons. Study conclusions and caveats: Matched ankylosing spondylitis synovial fluid reportedly showed significant enrichment of disease-linked clones. Previous work reported some of these motif variants in the synovial fluid and blood of reactive arthritis.

This clonotype was counted ten times or more. Its antigen remains unidentified. The TCR originated in a male donor with ankylosing spondylitis or in good health (not recorded which). The source material was blood, either unsorted or a sorted T cell fraction (not recorded which).

This CDR3 reads CASSQDSETGYNEQFF. The CDR3 nucleotides read TGTGCCAGCAGCCAAGATTCAGAGACAGGCTACAATGAGCAGTTCTTC. The chain uses TRBV4-2 and TRBJ2-1, with D possibly TRBD1 on 6 matching bases. V lost 0 bases and J lost 3, with 12 bases in between. Germline loops: CDR1 LGHNA, CDR2 YNFKEQ. CDR3 length: 16 residues.